This entry is about one T cell receptor (beta chain). The antigen remains undetermined. This entry belongs to a study of cytomegalovirus exposure and HLA in healthy donors. Study-level points and caveats: High sensitivity and specificity were reportedly achieved when the classifier diagnosed cytomegalovirus status. Compared with the roughly 700-donor mean, an Asian-associated ancestry cluster reportedly had fewer N-insertions, according to a later analysis.

Researchers ran the PCR with 60 Vbeta and 13 Jbeta primers. Profiled with immunoSEQ multiplex PCR; TCRdb holds only in-frame clones, not every one. The data contain 60,000 to 95,000 clones, 84% of them singletons. The receptor was isolated from a man between 65 and 85 years old in good health and CMV-seropositive. Sequences were obtained from PBMCs.

The DNA of the CDR3 is TGTGCCATCAGTGCCTCGGGATCGAGCAATCAGCCCCAGCATTTT. Translating gives CAISASGSSNQPQHF. The chain employs TRBV10-3 and TRBJ1-5; D not certain. The germline V gene encodes CDR1 ENHRY and CDR2 SYGVKD. The CDR3 has 15 residues. Trimming removed 4 bases from V and 1 base from J, with 11 bases in between.